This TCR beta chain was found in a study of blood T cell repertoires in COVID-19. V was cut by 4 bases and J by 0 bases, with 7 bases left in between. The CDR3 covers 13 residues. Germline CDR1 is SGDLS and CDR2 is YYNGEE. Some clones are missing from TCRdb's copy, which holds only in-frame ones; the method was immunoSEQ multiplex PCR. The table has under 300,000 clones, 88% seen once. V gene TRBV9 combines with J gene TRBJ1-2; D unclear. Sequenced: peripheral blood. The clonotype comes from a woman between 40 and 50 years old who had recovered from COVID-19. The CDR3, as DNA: TGTGCCAGCAGCCCAGGCGCTAACTATGGCTACACCTTC. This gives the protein CASSPGANYGYTF.